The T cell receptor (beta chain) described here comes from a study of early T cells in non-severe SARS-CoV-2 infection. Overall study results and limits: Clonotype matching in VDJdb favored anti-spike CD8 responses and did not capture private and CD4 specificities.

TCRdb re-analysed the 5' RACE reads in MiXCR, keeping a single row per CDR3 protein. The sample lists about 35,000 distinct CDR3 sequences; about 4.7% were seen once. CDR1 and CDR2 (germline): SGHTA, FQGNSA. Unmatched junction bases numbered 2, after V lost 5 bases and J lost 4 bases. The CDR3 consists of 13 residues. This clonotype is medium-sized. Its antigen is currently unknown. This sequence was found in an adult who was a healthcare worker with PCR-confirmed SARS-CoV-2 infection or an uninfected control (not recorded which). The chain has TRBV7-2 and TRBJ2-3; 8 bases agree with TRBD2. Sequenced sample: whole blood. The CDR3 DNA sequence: TGTGCCAGCAGCAAGGGACTAGCAGATACGCAGTATTTT. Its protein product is CASSKGLADTQYF.